The rows below give T cell receptor beta chains drawn from one sample of a study of blood T cell repertoires in COVID-19. The method was immunoSEQ multiplex PCR; TCRdb's version includes in-frame clones alone and lacks a portion of them. The table lists about 200,000 clones, 82% of them singletons. Sequenced input: peripheral blood. The receptors here all came from an older woman with COVID-19, enrolled during active disease. Both conserved end residues are part of each CDR3. Fields, in order: V gene, D gene, J gene, clone size, CDR3 DNA, CDR3 protein. The D gene is left open where the match is weak. Clone size appears in some rows only: once, few, many, or a class for an expanded clone.

V: TRBV19
D: TRBD1
J: TRBJ2-5
size: -
DNA: TGTGCCAGTAGTATAGGGCAAGGACAGGGGGCGCGTTACATGACCCAGTACTTC
CDR3: CASSIGQGQGARYMTQYF

V: TRBV19
D: -
J: TRBJ1-5
size: -
DNA: TGTGCCAGTAAGGGTTTGGGGGGGGTTCAGCCCCAGCATTTT
CDR3: CASKGLGGVQPQHF

V: TRBV10-1
D: TRBD2
J: TRBJ2-1
size: -
DNA: TGCGCCAGCAGGGCCCCTAGCGGGAGGGCCATTTCCCCCTCCTACAATGAGCAGTTCTTC
CDR3: CASRAPSGRAISPSYNEQFF

V: TRBV6-5
D: -
J: TRBJ1-1
size: -
DNA: TGTGCCAGCAGTTACGGCTTTTTCATGAACACTGAAGCTTTCTTT
CDR3: CASSYGFFMNTEAFF

V: TRBV2
D: TRBD1
J: TRBJ1-1
size: -
DNA: TGTGCCAGCAGACGACTCGGGACAGGGGGCACTGAAGCTTTCTTT
CDR3: CASRRLGTGGTEAFF

V: TRBV28
D: -
J: TRBJ2-5
size: -
DNA: TGTGCCACCTATCAAGAGACCCAGTACTTC
CDR3: CATYQETQYF

V: TRBV7-9
D: -
J: TRBJ2-7
size: -
DNA: TGTGCCAGCAGCTTAGCGGCCCTCTACGAGCAGTACTTC
CDR3: CASSLAALYEQYF

V: TRBV2
D: TRBD1
J: TRBJ1-5
size: -
DNA: TGTGCCAGCAGTGGACAGGGAATCAGCAATCAGCCCCAGCATTTT
CDR3: CASSGQGISNQPQHF

V: TRBV29-1
D: TRBD1
J: TRBJ1-6
size: -
DNA: TGCAGCGCCGCGACCGGGACAGAAAATTCACCCCTCCACTTT
CDR3: CSAATGTENSPLHF

V: TRBV4-3
D: TRBD2
J: TRBJ2-1
size: -
DNA: TGCGCCAGCAGCCAAGATTACGGGACTAGCGGGAGGGTTGAGCAGTTCTTC
CDR3: CASSQDYGTSGRVEQFF

V: TRBV19
D: -
J: TRBJ2-7
size: -
DNA: TGTGCCAGTAGTAAGGAGGGGTCGAGCTCCTACGAGCAGTACTTC
CDR3: CASSKEGSSSYEQYF

V: TRBV5-1
D: TRBD2
J: TRBJ2-2
size: -
DNA: TGCGCCAGCAGCTTGGAAGGACTAGCGTCCACCGGGGAGCTGTTTTTT
CDR3: CASSLEGLASTGELFF

V: TRBV18
D: -
J: TRBJ1-5
size: -
DNA: TGTGCCAGCTCACCAGGGCTCGAGAGCAATCAGCCCCAGCATTTT
CDR3: CASSPGLESNQPQHF

V: TRBV19
D: -
J: TRBJ1-2
size: -
DNA: TGTGCCAGCCTCCCCCCAGGGAACTATGGCTACACCTTC
CDR3: CASLPPGNYGYTF

V: TRBV21-1
D: -
J: TRBJ1-3
size: once
DNA: TGTGCCATCCAAAGGTTGGGGACAGCTGGAAACACCATATATTTT
CDR3: CAIQRLGTAGNTIYF

V: TRBV18
D: TRBD1
J: TRBJ1-1
size: few
DNA: TGTGCCAGCTCACCTAGACAGGGGAACACTGAAGCTTTCTTT
CDR3: CASSPRQGNTEAFF